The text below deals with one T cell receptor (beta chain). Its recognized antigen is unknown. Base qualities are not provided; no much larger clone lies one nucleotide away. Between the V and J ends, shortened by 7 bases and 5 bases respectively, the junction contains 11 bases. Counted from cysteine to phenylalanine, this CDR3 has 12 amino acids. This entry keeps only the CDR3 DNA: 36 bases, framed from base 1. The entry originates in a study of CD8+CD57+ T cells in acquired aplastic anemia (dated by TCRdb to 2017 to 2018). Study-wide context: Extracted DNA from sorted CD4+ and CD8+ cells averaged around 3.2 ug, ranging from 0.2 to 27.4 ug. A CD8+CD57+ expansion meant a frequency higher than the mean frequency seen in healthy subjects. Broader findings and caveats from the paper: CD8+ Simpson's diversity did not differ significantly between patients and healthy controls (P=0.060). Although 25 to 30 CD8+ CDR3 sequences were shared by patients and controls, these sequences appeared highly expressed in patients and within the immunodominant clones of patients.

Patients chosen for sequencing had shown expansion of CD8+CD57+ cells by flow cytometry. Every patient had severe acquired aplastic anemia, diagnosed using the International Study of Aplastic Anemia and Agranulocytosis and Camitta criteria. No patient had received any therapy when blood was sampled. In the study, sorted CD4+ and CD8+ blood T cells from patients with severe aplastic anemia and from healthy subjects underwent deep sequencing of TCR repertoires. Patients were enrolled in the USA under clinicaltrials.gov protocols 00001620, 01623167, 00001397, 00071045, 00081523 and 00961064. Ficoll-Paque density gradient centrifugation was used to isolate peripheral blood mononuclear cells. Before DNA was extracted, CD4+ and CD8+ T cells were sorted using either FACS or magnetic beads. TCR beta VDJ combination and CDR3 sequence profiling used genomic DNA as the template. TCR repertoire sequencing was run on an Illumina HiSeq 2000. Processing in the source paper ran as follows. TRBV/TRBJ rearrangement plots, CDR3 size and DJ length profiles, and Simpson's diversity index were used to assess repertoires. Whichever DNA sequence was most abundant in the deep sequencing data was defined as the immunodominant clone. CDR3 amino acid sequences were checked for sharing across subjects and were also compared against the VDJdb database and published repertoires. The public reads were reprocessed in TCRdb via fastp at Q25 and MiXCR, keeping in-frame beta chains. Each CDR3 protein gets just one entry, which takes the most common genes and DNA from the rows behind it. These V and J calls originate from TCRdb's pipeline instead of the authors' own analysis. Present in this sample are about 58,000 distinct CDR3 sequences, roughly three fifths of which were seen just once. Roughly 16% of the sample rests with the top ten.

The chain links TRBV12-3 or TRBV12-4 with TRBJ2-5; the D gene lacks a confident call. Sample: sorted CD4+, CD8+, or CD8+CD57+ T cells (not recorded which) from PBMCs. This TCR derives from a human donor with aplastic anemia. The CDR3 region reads CASTLERETQYF. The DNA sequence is TGTGCCAGCACCCTGGAGAGGGAGACCCAGTACTTC.